This T cell receptor (beta chain) was identified during a study of cytomegalovirus exposure and HLA in healthy donors. The study, taken as a whole, reports: Being indistinguishable, some V segments were excluded, TRBV6-2 and TRBV6-3 among them.

A word on this clone: Its specificity is unknown.

From germline, CDR1 is SGHRS and CDR2 YFSETQ. V shed 0 bases, J shed 4 bases, and the junction held 2 bases outside the gene matches. The CDR3 loop spans 16 amino acids. Amplification used 60 Vbeta primers and 13 Jbeta primers. Method: immunoSEQ multiplex PCR; TCRdb's copy keeps in-frame clones and lacks some. The repertoire shows roughly 39,000 clones; the top ten hold 1% to 1.5%. Sequenced sample: PBMCs. The chain employs TRBV5-1 and TRBJ2-2; the match to TRBD1 covers 11 bases. This TCR derives from a man aged 25 to 45 in good health and CMV-seronegative. DNA of the CDR3: TGCGCCAGCAGCTTGGCTGGACAGGGGGCCACCGGGGAGCTGTTTTTT. Protein sequence: CASSLAGQGATGELFF.